The source of this TCR beta chain is a study of CD8 T cells in ankylosing spondylitis. The CDR3 has 16 residues. With V trimmed by 4 bases and J by 6 bases, 9 bases remained unmatched. Germline-derived CDR1 and CDR2 are SEHNR and FQNEAQ (reference sequence). As regards this clonotype: The antigen is not known.

The authors made TCR beta libraries by quantitative 5'-RACE with molecular barcodes. TCRdb processed the 5' RACE reads anew with MiXCR; each CDR3 protein has one entry. This table has 350,000 to 450,000 distinct CDR3 sequences, more than 25% appearing once. Study results and limitations: Some of these motif variants have turned up before, in reports on reactive arthritis synovial fluid and blood. Reportedly, disease-linked clones are significantly enriched in ankylosing spondylitis patients' matched synovial fluid. With a CD8+ phenotype, disease-linked clones were relatively rare in peripheral blood. One TCR beta motif, made up of roughly 8 highly homologous variants, appeared characteristic of ankylosing spondylitis blood.

Sequencing was performed on blood, either unsorted or a sorted T cell fraction (not recorded which). The V gene is TRBV7-9, the J gene TRBJ2-2, with TRBD1 identical over 9 bases. This sequence was found in a male donor with ankylosing spondylitis. The CDR3 DNA reads TGTGCCAGCAGCTCGACCGGGACAGGGCCTGCCGGGGAGCTGTTTTTT. Translating it yields CASSSTGTGPAGELFF.